Below, one T cell receptor (beta chain) is given with its context. The table lists this clonotype with a few counts. Its recognized antigen is unknown. The input lacks base qualities; no much larger clone sits a single base away. The CDR1 and CDR2 encoded by the germline V gene (reference sequence) are DFQATT and SNEGSKA. Its CDR3 holds 14 amino acids, cysteine through phenylalanine. Left in the record is the CDR3 DNA by itself, 42 bases read in frame from the first base. V and J are truncated by 0 bases and 9 bases respectively, leaving an intervening sequence of 15 bases. This sample was included in a study of glioma-infiltrating T cells (dated by TCRdb to about 2016). Broadly, across the study: Glioma tissue, non-neoplastic brain tissue and matched peripheral blood mononuclear cells were used as sources from which TCR alpha- and beta-chain repertoires were sequenced. The paired cohort comprised three low-grade glioma patients, eight primary glioblastoma patients and three non-glioma patients contributing non-neoplastic brain tissue. To gauge divergence between tissue and blood T-cell populations, every tissue-infiltrating repertoire was compared against the peripheral blood repertoire from the same patient.

The iRepertoire nested amplicon-rescue multiplex PCR (arm-PCR) platform was used to amplify TCR alpha and beta CDR3 regions from RNA. For one-step reverse transcription and amplification, roughly 85-400 ng of tissue mRNA or PBMC total RNA was used as input. Following bead purification, Illumina adapters were added by a secondary multiplex PCR, and libraries between 200 and 400 bp were gel-purified. Internal 6-nucleotide barcodes were carried by the libraries and were used for demultiplexing. The libraries were sequenced on an Illumina MiSeq using 2x220 or 2x250 nucleotide paired-end reads. In the original analysis: Paired reads were merged using FLASH 1.2.11 and were aligned to the GRCh37 human genome using BWA-MEM, after which TRA and TRB reads were extracted. V and J assignment used an IMGT-derived reference of cassette sequences and CDR3 motifs that included pseudogenes. Reads were translated in three frames, and productive CDR3s were defined as those with a C...FGXG motif and no stop codons. Unique combinations of V-J cassette pair and CDR3 amino acid sequence were defined as clonotypes. Filtering of reads was based on Hamming distance, with the threshold set by the sequence error rate of each sample in mapped regions. TCRdb ran its own pipeline on the public reads, namely fastp trimming at Q25 and MiXCR clone calling, and kept in-frame beta chains. Every distinct CDR3 protein forms one entry, paired with its most common genes and DNA. TCRdb, not the authors, supplied the V and J calls. The sample profile shows under 150,000 distinct CDR3 sequences; around a quarter of them were found once. 27% of the sample is held by the ten biggest clonotypes.

The paper's findings and limits, for the study overall: Small numbers underpinned the group comparisons: under ten glioblastoma patients, three low-grade glioma patients and three non-neoplastic patients. Very few CDR3 sequences were shared between tissue and blood, attributed to high CDR3 diversity and limited sampling. VJ-independent divergence between tissue and blood was lower than expected in non-neoplastic patients but higher than expected in all gliomas, particularly low-grade gliomas.

This TCR came from a human donor with low-grade glioma or glioblastoma, undergoing nonglioma brain surgery, or in good health (not recorded which). Sample: glioma tissue, nonneoplastic brain tissue, or PBMCs (not recorded which). The rearrangement combines TRBV20-1 with TRBJ2-1; the D gene remains uncertain. The CDR3 in this case is CSARDRGSAGEQFF. The DNA is TGCAGTGCTAGAGACCGCGGCAGTGCTGGTGAGCAGTTCTTC.